This entry is about one T cell receptor (beta chain). cDNA serving as the sequencing template came from extracted, reverse transcribed RNA. Assay: immunoSEQ multiplex PCR; the TCRdb copy retains only in-frame clones and omits some. Among 95,000 to 100,000 clones listed, just under 60% were seen once. These data originate in a study of CD8+ T cells in alopecia areata. CDR3 length: 14 residues. V was cut by 7 bases and J by 6 bases, with 19 bases left in between. Germline V lookup: CDR1 SGHAT, CDR2 FQNNGV. The treatment is: oral pan-JAK inhibitor, 5-10 mg twice daily. Sequenced here: CD8+ T cells sorted from blood, sampled at approximately week 61, from a patient treated with tofacitinib. The chain couples TRBV11-2 to TRBJ2-7; D remains unclear. The clonotype was recovered from a human donor with alopecia areata. The CDR3 DNA reads TGTGCCAGCACCCCCTCTAATTTTGGGCTCGAGCAGTACTTC. Translation: CASTPSNFGLEQYF.